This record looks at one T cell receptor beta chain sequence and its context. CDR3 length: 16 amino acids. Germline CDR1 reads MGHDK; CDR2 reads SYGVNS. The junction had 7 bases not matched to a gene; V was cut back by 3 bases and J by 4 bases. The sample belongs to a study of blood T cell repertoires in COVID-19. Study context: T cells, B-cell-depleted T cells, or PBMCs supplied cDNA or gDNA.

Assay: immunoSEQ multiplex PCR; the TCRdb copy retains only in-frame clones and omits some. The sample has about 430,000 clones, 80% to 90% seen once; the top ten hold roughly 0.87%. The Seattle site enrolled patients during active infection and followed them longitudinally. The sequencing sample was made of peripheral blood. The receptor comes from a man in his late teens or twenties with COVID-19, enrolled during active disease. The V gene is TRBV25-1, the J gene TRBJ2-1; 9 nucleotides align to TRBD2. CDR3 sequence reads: CASSEDPGLAYNEQFF. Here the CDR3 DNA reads TGTGCCAGCAGTGAGGATCCGGGACTAGCTTACAATGAGCAGTTCTTC. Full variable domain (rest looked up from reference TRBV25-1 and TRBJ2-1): EADIYQTPRYLVIGTGKKITLECSQTMGHDKMYWYQQDPGMELHLIHYSYGVNSTEKGDLSSESTVSRIRTEHFPLTLESARPSHTSQYLCASSEDPGLAYNEQFFGPGTRLTVL.